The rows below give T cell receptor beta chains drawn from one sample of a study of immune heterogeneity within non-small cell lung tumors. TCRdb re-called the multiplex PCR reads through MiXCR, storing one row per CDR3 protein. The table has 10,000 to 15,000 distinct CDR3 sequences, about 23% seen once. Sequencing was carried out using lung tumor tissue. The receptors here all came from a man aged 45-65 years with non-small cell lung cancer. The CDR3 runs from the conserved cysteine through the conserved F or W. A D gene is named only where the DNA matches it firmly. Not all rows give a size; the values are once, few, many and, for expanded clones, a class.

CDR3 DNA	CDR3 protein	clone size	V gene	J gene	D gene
TGTGCCAGCAGATCAAATAATTCACCCCTCCACTTT	CASRSNNSPLHF	medium-sized	TRBV28	TRBJ1-6	NA
TGTGCCAGCAGCCCGGGACTGAACTATGGCTACACCTTC	CASSPGLNYGYTF	many	TRBV11-2	TRBJ1-2	NA
TGTGCCTGGAGTCGGGCCCATTCTGGAAACACCATATATTTT	CAWSRAHSGNTIYF	medium-sized	TRBV30	TRBJ1-3	NA
TGCGCCAGCTCGAGGCAGGGGGCGCGGAATGAGCAGTTCTTC	CASSRQGARNEQFF	many	TRBV10-1	TRBJ2-1	TRBD1
TGTGCCAGCAGTGACGGACAGAACACTGAAGCTTTCTTT	CASSDGQNTEAFF	NA	TRBV6-1	TRBJ1-1	NA
TGTGCCAGCAGTCGCCGTCGACTAGCGGGGGTGAACACAGATACGCAGTATTTT	CASSRRRLAGVNTDTQYF	many	TRBV6-1	TRBJ2-3	TRBD2
TGTGCCTGGAGTGCGCAGGGGCAGGACACCGGGGAGCTGTTTTTT	CAWSAQGQDTGELFF	many	TRBV30	TRBJ2-2	NA
TGTGCCAGCAGCCAGTCCCAGGACTATGGCTACACCTTC	CASSQSQDYGYTF	many	TRBV7-2	TRBJ1-2	NA
TGTGCCAGCTCACGGTTGACAGGGGAAGCTTTCTTT	CASSRLTGEAFF	many	TRBV18	TRBJ1-1	TRBD1
TGCAGTGCTCCGGGACAGGCGAACACTGAAGCTTTCTTT	CSAPGQANTEAFF	many	TRBV20-1	TRBJ1-1	TRBD1
TGTGCCAGCAGTTATCTCTATGATGAGCAGTTCTTC	CASSYLYDEQFF	medium-sized	TRBV12-3/TRBV12-4	TRBJ2-1	NA
TGTGCCAGCTCACCCGGGGGACCTGGGGCCAACGTCCTGACTTTC	CASSPGGPGANVLTF	NA	TRBV18	TRBJ2-6	NA
TGTGCCAGCACCCCAGGGGTGCTAGGGGTCACAGATACGCAGTATTTT	CASTPGVLGVTDTQYF	medium-sized	TRBV6-1	TRBJ2-3	NA
TGTGCCAGCAGACATGACAGGGGTGGAAACACCATATATTTT	CASRHDRGGNTIYF	medium-sized	TRBV6-1	TRBJ1-3	TRBD1
TGTGCCAGAAGCCCCCGTGGAGGGGCGGTCTTCACTAATGAAAAACTGTTTTTT	CARSPRGGAVFTNEKLFF	NA	TRBV13	TRBJ1-4	NA
TGCGCCAGCAGTGTGGAGAGGGCGGGATACAATGAGCAGTTCTTC	CASSVERAGYNEQFF	many	TRBV10-2	TRBJ2-1	NA
TGCAGTGCTCTGGGACGCATCGAGGGGGTAGCCAAAAACATTCAGTACTTC	CSALGRIEGVAKNIQYF	few	TRBV20-1	TRBJ2-4	NA
TGCGCCAGCAGTGAGCGGGGAACTGGAAACACCATATATTTT	CASSERGTGNTIYF	many	TRBV10-2	TRBJ1-3	NA
TGCAGTGCTAATAGCGGGATCACAGATACGCAGTATTTT	CSANSGITDTQYF	many	TRBV20-1	TRBJ2-3	TRBD2
TGTGCCAGCAGAAAGTGGAGTAGCGGGGTCACAGATACGCAGTATTTT	CASRKWSSGVTDTQYF	medium-sized	TRBV6-2/TRBV6-3	TRBJ2-3	TRBD2
TGTGCCAGCAGTTGGGTTCGGGGGGAGACCCAGTACTTC	CASSWVRGETQYF	many	TRBV27	TRBJ2-5	NA
TGTGCCAGCAGTCCCTCGGGACAGGGCACTCAGCCCCACCAATTT	CASSPSGQGTQPHQF	NA	TRBV28	TRBJ1-5	TRBD1
TGTGCCAGCAGTTTGATGAGGACAGGAACTGAAGCTTTCTTT	CASSLMRTGTEAFF	many	TRBV27	TRBJ1-1	TRBD1
TGTGCCACCAGCAGAGATCTGTCCGGGAGGGATGGCACAGATACGCAGTATTTT	CATSRDLSGRDGTDTQYF	NA	TRBV15	TRBJ2-3	TRBD2
TGCAGCGCGAGACCCGGGACAGGGATTGAAGCTTTCTTT	CSARPGTGIEAFF	few	TRBV29-1	TRBJ1-1	TRBD1
TGTGCCAGCAGTCAAGGTCACTCGAACACTGAAGCTTTCTTT	CASSQGHSNTEAFF	many	TRBV3-1	TRBJ1-1	NA
TGCAGTGCTAAAAGGACTAGCGGGGGGACAGATACGCAGTATTTT	CSAKRTSGGTDTQYF	NA	TRBV20-1	TRBJ2-3	TRBD2
TGTGCCAGTAGTATAGAAATGGGGTTGGGGACTGAAGCTTTCTTT	CASSIEMGLGTEAFF	many	TRBV19	TRBJ1-1	NA
TGTGACAGCGGGGCGGCCTTGAACACTGAAGCTTTCTTT	CDSGAALNTEAFF	once	TRBV11-2	TRBJ1-1	NA
TGCGCCAGCAGCCAAGATTTTATAGCCAAAAACATTCAGTACTTC	CASSQDFIAKNIQYF	few	TRBV4-1	TRBJ2-4	NA
TGTGCCAGCAGTGGGCGGACAGGGATCTCAGATACGCAGTATTTT	CASSGRTGISDTQYF	NA	TRBV2	TRBJ2-3	TRBD1
TGTGCCAGCAGCCAATTGGCCCACTCCTACGAGCAGTACTTC	CASSQLAHSYEQYF	medium-sized	TRBV3-1	TRBJ2-7	NA
TGCAGTGCGGCCTTGGGGGGGGGGTATGAAAAACTGTTTTTT	CSAALGGGYEKLFF	many	TRBV20-1	TRBJ1-4	NA
TGTGCCAGCAGTTTAGCCCTAGGACAGGGAGGGACCTACGAGCAGTACTTC	CASSLALGQGGTYEQYF	many	TRBV12-3/TRBV12-4	TRBJ2-7	NA
TGTGCCAGAAGTATGATAGGGGCCCTAGATGAAAAACTGTTTTTT	CARSMIGALDEKLFF	once	TRBV7-9	TRBJ1-4	NA
TGTGCCAGCTCCCCACTTCCCTCCGGGACGGGTGCTGTCGAGCAGTACTTC	CASSPLPSGTGAVEQYF	many	TRBV18	TRBJ2-7	NA
TGTGCCAGCAGTCCCAGGGGGGGCTCCTACAATGAGCAGTTCTTC	CASSPRGGSYNEQFF	many	TRBV11-2	TRBJ2-1	NA